These 9 T cell receptor beta chains were all obtained from the same sample, sequenced in a study of blood T cell repertoires in COVID-19. Some clones are missing from TCRdb's copy, which holds only in-frame ones; the method was immunoSEQ multiplex PCR. Among roughly 250,000 clones listed, around 87% were seen once. The sequenced sample was peripheral blood. The receptors derive from a woman in her forties or fifties with acute or convalescent COVID-19.

This chain uses TRBV19 with TRBJ1-1, with 9 nucleotides matching TRBD1. Per the germline V gene, CDR1 is LNHDA and CDR2 is SQIVND (reference sequence). The CDR3 loop spans 13 amino acids. V lost 7 bases to trimming and J lost 4 bases; unmatched junction nucleotides: 4. Written as DNA, the CDR3 is TGTGCCAGTAACAGGGGGCTTGGCACTGAAGCTTTCTTT. This translates into CASNRGLGTEAFF.

The chain uses TRBV18 and TRBJ2-3, with 7 nucleotides matching TRBD2. With V trimmed by 6 bases and J by 6 bases, 9 bases remained unmatched. CDR3 length equals 14 residues. Germline V CDR1 and CDR2: KGHSH, LQKENI. The CDR3, as DNA: TGTGCCAGCTCGCCGAGCGGCGGGGGTGATACGCAGTATTTT. This translates into CASSPSGGGDTQYF.

V gene TRBV6-6 combines with J gene TRBJ1-1, with D perhaps matching TRBD1 (5 bases). CDR1 is MNHNY, CDR2 SVGAGI, per germline (reference sequence). The CDR3 is 11 residues long. The V end lost 7 bases, the J end lost 4 bases, and 7 bases lay between the germline ends. CDR3 amino acids: CASNRGTEAFF. Here the CDR3 DNA reads TGTGCCAGCAATAGGGGCACTGAAGCTTTCTTT.

V and J are TRBV24-1 and TRBJ2-1; 12 bases are shared with TRBD2. The V segment lost 5 bases and the J segment 0 bases; nucleotides outside the gene matches: 13. CDR1 KGHDR and CDR2 SFDVKD come from the germline V gene. This CDR3 contains 20 residues. The CDR3 nucleotides read TGTGCCACCAGTGCCCCCCTAGCGGGAGGGCGAGGGAGCTCCTACAATGAGCAGTTCTTC. This gives the protein CATSAPLAGGRGSSYNEQFF.

This clone was seen more than once but under ten times. The rearrangement joins TRBV29-1 to TRBJ2-3; tentative D call: TRBD1 (5 bases). The V end lost 3 bases, the J end lost 2 bases, and 24 bases lay between the germline ends. Germline V lookup: CDR1 SQVTM, CDR2 ANQGSEA. The CDR3 totals 18 residues. Here the CDR3 DNA reads TGCAGCGTTGATAAGGGGCCCCATTTCGGGCCCTCCACAGATACGCAGTATTTT. Its translation: CSVDKGPHFGPSTDTQYF.

The chain recombines TRBV24-1 with TRBJ2-7; D is perhaps TRBD2 (6 bases). This CDR3 comprises 15 residues. V gave up 4 bases and J gave up 7 bases, with 19 bases separating them. Germline CDR1 and CDR2: KGHDR and SFDVKD. The CDR3 nucleotides read TGTGCCACCAGTGACCCTGAGGCCGGCCGGGAGGAGCAGTACTTC. This gives the protein CATSDPEAGREEQYF.

The gene calls are TRBV7-9 and TRBJ2-7; possible D gene TRBD1, 5 bases. Germline V lookup: CDR1 SEHNR, CDR2 FQNEAQ (reference sequence). This CDR3 contains 17 residues. With 5 bases removed from V and 6 bases from J, the gap between germline ends came to 26 bases. The DNA of the CDR3 is TGTGCCAGCAGCCCCCGGGTGTATGTCAGGGATTGGAGCGAGCAGTACTTC. Residues: CASSPRVYVRDWSEQYF.

The CDR3 loop is CASSPRTDGNTIYF. CDR3 DNA sequence: TGTGCCAGCTCACCTCGGACAGACGGAAACACCATATATTTT. The chain couples TRBV18 to TRBJ1-3, with D maybe TRBD1 (6 bases). V dropped 3 bases and J dropped 4 bases, with 10 bases sitting between them. This CDR3 has 14 amino acids. The germline CDR1 and CDR2 sequences are KGHSH and LQKENI.

J is TRBJ2-1 and V is TRBV7-3; TRBD1 matches at 8 bases. The germline CDR1 and CDR2 sequences are SGHTA and FQGTGA. There are 13 residues in the CDR3. V lost 3 bases and J lost 8; bases outside the gene matches: 3. Here the CDR3 DNA reads TGTGCCAGCAGCTTGGACAGGGTCGATGAGCAGTTCTTC. This codes for CASSLDRVDEQFF.